The next 24 T cell receptor beta chains were all read from a single sample in a study of cytomegalovirus exposure and HLA in healthy donors. The PCR employed 60 Vbeta primers together with 13 Jbeta primers. Produced via immunoSEQ multiplex PCR; TCRdb's table is partial and in-frame only. The sample carries 170,000 or so clones, around 83% recorded once. Sample: PBMCs. Source of these receptors: a man aged 50 to 60 in good health and CMV-seronegative.

This clone was observed a handful of times. The chain links TRBV6-6 to TRBJ1-5; no definite D call. Germline CDR1 and CDR2: MNHNY and SVGAGI (reference sequence). This CDR3 is built from 13 residues. V was trimmed by 6 bases and J by 7 bases, leaving 13 bases between them. Here the CDR3 reads CASSPLEGQPQHF. In nucleotides, the CDR3 is TGTGCCAGCAGCCCGCTGGAGGGCCAGCCCCAGCATTTT.

The V gene is TRBV15, the J gene TRBJ2-1; the match to TRBD2 covers 11 bases. The J segment lost 5 bases and the V segment lost 0 bases, leaving 3 bases of the junction unmatched. Per germline, CDR1 LNHNV and CDR2 YYDKDF (reference sequence). This CDR3 has 16 residues. The CDR3 bases are TGTGCCACCAGCAGAGATCAACTAGCGGGGGACAATGAGCAGTTCTTC. Its translation: CATSRDQLAGDNEQFF.

V is TRBV27 and J is TRBJ2-7; D might be TRBD1 (7 bases). CDR3 size: 16 residues. V lost 4 bases, J lost 0 bases, and 16 bases lay in between. CDR1 is MNHEY, CDR2 SMNVEV, per germline (reference sequence). For the CDR3, the DNA is TGTGCCAGCAGTTCACGAACCAGGGGGGCCTCCTACGAGCAGTACTTC. Translation gives CASSSRTRGASYEQYF.

This chain links TRBV7-2 with TRBJ2-7; 12 bases agree with TRBD2. The trim removed 5 bases at V and 2 bases at J, leaving 13 bases unmatched. CDR1 and CDR2 (germline): SGHTA, FQGNSA. The CDR3 covers 18 residues. The CDR3 loop reads CASSNRGGTSGHPYEQYF. The CDR3 DNA reads TGTGCCAGCAGCAACAGGGGGGGGACTAGCGGGCACCCCTACGAGCAGTACTTC.

This clone was counted between two and nine times. The chain combines TRBV7-9 with TRBJ1-1, with a possible D match to TRBD1 (6 bases). Trimming left V 4 bases short and J 4 bases short, with 16 bases between. The CDR3 length is 15 residues. Germline CDR1 reads SEHNR; CDR2 reads FQNEAQ (reference sequence). The CDR3 protein is CASSSWRGAGTEAFF. CDR3 sequence (DNA): TGTGCCAGCAGCTCATGGCGGGGGGCGGGCACTGAAGCTTTCTTT.

This clone was observed once. The gene calls are TRBV11-2 and TRBJ1-1, with D perhaps matching TRBD1 (6 bases). Germline V lookup: CDR1 SGHAT, CDR2 FQNNGV. The CDR3 covers 18 residues. The V gene lost 0 bases and the J gene lost 0 bases, with 17 bases spanning the gap. The CDR3 nucleotides are TGTGCCAGCAGCTTAGATGCCCCAGGGGCCATTTTGAACACTGAAGCTTTCTTT. Translating gives CASSLDAPGAILNTEAFF.

This clone was counted between two and nine times. The chain employs TRBV2 and TRBJ1-6; tentative D call: TRBD1 (5 bases). Trimming took 5 bases from V and 13 from J, leaving 18 bases between them. The CDR3 contains 14 residues. Per germline, CDR1 SNHLY and CDR2 FYNNEI. The CDR3 region is CASSTGTRGSPLHF. CDR3 coding DNA: TGTGCCAGCAGTACCGGGACCCGGGGGTCGCCCCTCCACTTT.

V is TRBV11-3 and J is TRBJ2-2; D gene unclear. Trimming took 3 bases from V and 6 from J, leaving 11 bases between them. The germline V gene encodes CDR1 SGHNT and CDR2 YENEEA. This CDR3 is built from 14 residues. CDR3 sequence: CASSFEATSGELFF. CDR3 nucleotides: TGTGCCAGCAGCTTTGAGGCAACTTCCGGGGAGCTGTTTTTT.

V and J are TRBV19 and TRBJ2-5; 9 bases align to TRBD1. The CDR3 consists of 15 residues. Germline CDR1 is LNHDA and CDR2 is SQIVND (reference sequence). V shed 5 bases, J shed 4 bases, and the junction held 8 bases outside the gene matches. The CDR3 DNA reads as TGTGCCAGTAGTCCTGGGACAGGGTTGGCAGAGACCCAGTACTTC. This sequence encodes CASSPGTGLAETQYF.

The rearrangement links TRBV11-2 to TRBJ2-7; TRBD1 might be the D (6 bases). This CDR3 is built from 15 residues. The germline gives CDR1 SGHAT, CDR2 FQNNGV. Deletions cut 5 bases from V and 1 base from J, with 15 bases between. The chain's CDR3 is CASSMTGDGSYEQYF. CDR3 bases: TGTGCCAGCAGCATGACAGGAGATGGTTCCTACGAGCAGTACTTC. Looking up the rest from reference TRBV11-2 and TRBJ2-7 gives the full variable domain: EAGVAQSPRYKIIEKRQSVAFWCNPISGHATLYWYQQILGQGPKLLIQFQNNGVVDDSQLPKDRFSAERLKGVDSTLKIQPAKLEDSAVYLCASSMTGDGSYEQYFGPGTRLTVT.

The chain has TRBV18 and TRBJ1-1; D perhaps matches TRBD1 (6 bases). CDR3 length: 15 amino acids. The V gene lost 3 bases and the J gene lost 2 bases, with 13 bases spanning the gap. Germline CDR1 is KGHSH and CDR2 is LQKENI. The DNA of the CDR3 is TGTGCCAGCTCACCCGCGACAGGAATAAACACTGAAGCTTTCTTT. Its protein product is CASSPATGINTEAFF.

The rearrangement links TRBV7-2 to TRBJ1-2; TRBD1 is a possible D gene (6 bases). This CDR3 is 16 amino acids long. V lost 5 bases and J 0 bases, leaving 16 bases between the germline ends. The germline V gene encodes CDR1 SGHTA and CDR2 FQGNSA. CDR3 residues: CASSTAGVRANYGYTF. CDR3 coding DNA: TGTGCCAGCAGCACGGCAGGGGTGCGTGCTAACTATGGCTACACCTTC.

J is TRBJ1-4 and V is TRBV2; weak D call: TRBD1 (5 bases). The germline V gene encodes CDR1 SNHLY and CDR2 FYNNEI. The V and J ends lost 8 bases and 4 bases respectively, with 14 bases between them. This CDR3 has 14 residues. CDR3 region: CASGRRQSNEKLFF. DNA of the CDR3: TGTGCCAGCGGCCGGAGACAGAGTAATGAAAAACTGTTTTTT.

As regards this clone: Other DNA variants within this sample encode the same CDR3. The chain links TRBV29-1 to TRBJ2-5; D may be TRBD2 (5 bases). The V gene's germline CDR1 is SQVTM and CDR2 ANQGSEA. V was shortened by 4 bases and J by 4 bases, with 10 bases between the two germline ends. This CDR3 is 12 amino acids long. The CDR3 nucleotides read TGCAGCGTTGCGACTGGAGGAGAGACCCAGTACTTC. Encoded protein: CSVATGGETQYF. The full variable domain, in which reference TRBV29-1 and TRBJ2-5 provide the parts outside the CDR3, is SAVISQKPSRDICQRGTSLTIQCQVDSQVTMMFWYRQQPGQSLTLIATANQGSEATYESGFVIDKFPISRPNLTFSTLTVSNMSPEDSSIYLCSVATGGETQYFGPGTRLLVL.

The chain employs TRBV7-3 and TRBJ1-2, with 7 bases identical to TRBD1. Germline-derived CDR1 and CDR2 are SGHTA and FQGTGA. V trimming: 5 bases; J trimming: 6 bases; junction bases outside the gene matches: 6. The CDR3 consists of 13 residues. The CDR3, as DNA: TGTGCCAGCAGCCCAACCGGGACAGATGGCTACACCTTC. Translated, it gives CASSPTGTDGYTF.

The V gene is TRBV7-9, the J gene TRBJ2-3; D gene unclear. The germline V gene encodes CDR1 SEHNR and CDR2 FQNEAQ (reference sequence). The CDR3 sequence is 13 residues long. Trimming removed 1 base at V and 3 bases at J, with 5 bases between. The CDR3 nucleotides read TGTGCCAGCAGCTTAGGGCAGACAGATACGCAGTATTTT. Translated: CASSLGQTDTQYF.

The V call is TRBV28, the J call TRBJ2-7, with 11 bases matching TRBD2. The CDR3 extends over 15 amino acids. Germline V gene data show CDR1 as MDHEN and CDR2 as SYDVKM. Trimming cost V 3 bases and J 2 bases; bases outside gene matches: 3. The CDR3 DNA reads TGTGCCAGCAGTTTCCTAGCGGGAGGTCCCTACGAGCAGTACTTC. Its translation is CASSFLAGGPYEQYF.

This chain uses TRBV5-8 with TRBJ2-3, with 12 bases fitting TRBD2. Losses at the gene ends were 0 bases for V and 4 bases for J; bases not matched to a gene: 6. The CDR3 sequence is 17 residues long. Germline loops: CDR1 SGHTS, CDR2 YDEGEE. CDR3 coding DNA: TGTGCCAGCAGCTTGGGGACTAGCGGGACTTCGTCAGATACGCAGTATTTT. Translation: CASSLGTSGTSSDTQYF.

The CDR3 protein is CASSLRQGPYEQYF. The CDR3 coding sequence is TGTGCCAGCAGCCTACGACAGGGACCCTACGAGCAGTACTTC. V is TRBV11-2 and J is TRBJ2-7; 7 nucleotides match TRBD1. The trim removed 5 bases at V and 2 bases at J, leaving 6 bases unmatched. The germline V gene has CDR1 SGHAT and CDR2 FQNNGV. CDR3 length equals 14 residues.

The chain employs TRBV7-9 and TRBJ2-3; D gene unclear. Germline-derived CDR1 and CDR2 are SEHNR and FQNEAQ (reference sequence). This CDR3 contains 17 residues. The V and J ends lost 0 bases and 0 bases respectively, with 13 bases between them. CDR3 amino acids: CASSLAGKTTSTDTQYF. In DNA form, the CDR3 reads TGTGCCAGCAGCTTAGCCGGCAAAACTACTAGCACAGATACGCAGTATTTT.

This chain connects TRBV5-1 to TRBJ2-7; TRBD2 is a possible D gene (6 bases). CDR1 and CDR2 (germline): SGHRS, YFSETQ. This CDR3 spans 17 amino acids. The V and J ends lost 4 bases and 7 bases respectively, with 27 bases between them. The CDR3, as DNA: TGCGCCAGCAGCGGGGGGTACACAGGTCTCGTTGTGGGTGAGCAGTACTTC. Translating gives CASSGGYTGLVVGEQYF.

The chain recombines TRBV14 with TRBJ2-3, with 8 bases aligning to TRBD2. The germline V gene encodes CDR1 SGHDN and CDR2 FVKESK. CDR3 length: 15 amino acids. J was trimmed by 5 bases and V by 0 bases; bases with no gene match: 4. The CDR3 DNA is TGTGCCAGCAGCCAAGATGGCCTAGCGGGAGATACGCAGTATTTT. It is translated as CASSQDGLAGDTQYF.

This clone has just a few counts. The genes are TRBV28 and TRBJ1-5; D gene ambiguous. Trimming removed 6 bases at V and 0 bases at J, with 15 bases between. The CDR3 runs to 16 residues. Germline loops: CDR1 MDHEN, CDR2 SYDVKM. The DNA of the CDR3 is TGTGCCAGCAGATTGCCAGGATCAACTAGCAATCAGCCCCAGCATTTT. As protein: CASRLPGSTSNQPQHF. Together with reference TRBV28 and TRBJ1-5, the CDR3 gives the full variable domain: DVKVTQSSRYLVKRTGEKVFLECVQDMDHENMFWYRQDPGLGLRLIYFSYDVKMKEKGDIPEGYSVSREKKERFSLILESASTNQTSMYLCASRLPGSTSNQPQHFGDGTRLSIL.

The J gene is TRBJ2-2, the V gene TRBV7-8; D unclear. Germline CDR1 SGHVS, CDR2 FQNEAQ. This CDR3 spans 15 amino acids. V lost 1 base to trimming and J lost 0 bases, with 6 bases between them. The CDR3 spells CASSLVLTNTGELFF. The CDR3 bases are TGTGCCAGCAGCTTAGTTCTAACGAACACCGGGGAGCTGTTTTTT.